The sequence of this T cell receptor (beta chain) was determined in a study of OX40 agonist ivuxolimab in advanced cancers. Study-wide background: The dose-escalation group included hepatocellular carcinoma, melanoma, renal cell carcinoma and head and neck cancer. Three patients had partial responses: one hepatocellular carcinoma, two cutaneous melanoma.

The CDR3 is 15 residues long. Per germline, CDR1 MNHEY and CDR2 SMNVEV (reference sequence). Trimming took 5 bases from V and 1 from J, leaving 13 bases between them. Profiled with immunoSEQ multiplex PCR; TCRdb holds only in-frame clones, not every one. The table lists some 70,000 clones, almost 90% of them singletons. The chain is built from TRBV27 and TRBJ2-3; D remains ambiguous. The material sequenced was CD4+ or CD8+ T cells sorted from blood, taken in a trial of the OX40 agonist ivuxolimab. The TCR sequence derives from an adult with an advanced solid tumor such as melanoma, head and neck, liver or kidney cancer. The CDR3 DNA sequence: TGTGCCAGCAGTCTGGTCCTGTCGGGCACAGATACGCAGTATTTT. It encodes CASSLVLSGTDTQYF.